This paragraph covers one T cell receptor (beta chain) sequence. The record originates from a study of shared T cell receptors in the human thymus. Only in-frame clones appear in the TCRdb table, and some are missing; sequencing was by immunoSEQ multiplex PCR. The data hold roughly 550,000 clones, with approximately 80% observed a single time. Germline V gene data show CDR1 as SGHRS and CDR2 as YFSETQ. CDR3 size: 15 residues. V shed 7 bases, J shed 0 bases, and the junction held 9 bases outside the gene matches. These data also formed part of another study, on human thymus T cells.

The gene calls are TRBV5-1 and TRBJ2-7; 8 bases line up with TRBD2. What was sequenced was thymocytes. This TCR was sampled from a boy under two years old with a congenital heart defect. The CDR3 loop is CASCVREGSSYEQYF. The CDR3 nucleotides are TGCGCCAGCTGCGTTCGGGAGGGAAGCTCCTACGAGCAGTACTTC.